These T cell receptor beta chains were read from a single sample in a study of human T cells and chemical hapten exposure. One entry per CDR3 protein, called by TCRdb with MiXCR from the RACE reads. The sample yields about 140,000 distinct CDR3 sequences, 10% to 15% seen once. Sequences were derived from whole blood, sampled in connection with sensitization to the hapten diphenylcyclopropenone (DPC). Every receptor here comes from a woman aged 45-59 years with alopecia areata. Some clones in this sample may be carry-over from other donors' samples. The CDR3 runs from the conserved cysteine through the conserved F or W. Fields, in order: V gene, CDR3 length, J gene, D gene, clone size, CDR3 protein, CDR3 DNA. D genes are given only for firm matches. Clone size, where shown, is once, few, many, or a class for clones that have expanded.

TRBV5-6	16	TRBJ2-3	TRBD2	NA	CASSIGLAGVPDTQYF	TGTGCCAGCAGCATAGGACTAGCGGGAGTCCCCGATACGCAGTATTTT
TRBV20-1	15	TRBJ1-4	NA	many	CSAPERDPTNEKLFF	TGCAGTGCCCCGGAGAGAGATCCAACTAATGAAAAACTGTTTTTT
TRBV28	15	TRBJ1-5	TRBD1	NA	CASRTGQVAGWPQHF	TGTGCCAGCAGGACTGGACAGGTTGCCGGGTGGCCCCAGCATTTT
TRBV6-1	15	TRBJ2-2	NA	few	CASSEIGRNTGELFF	TGTGCCAGCAGTGAAATAGGGAGGAACACCGGGGAGCTGTTTTTT
TRBV7-8	14	TRBJ2-1	NA	NA	CASSPGLDINEQFF	TGTGCCAGCAGCCCGGGACTCGACATCAATGAGCAGTTCTTC
TRBV11-2	17	TRBJ2-1	TRBD2	NA	CASSPPTSGRPYNEQFF	TGTGCCAGCAGCCCTCCCACTAGCGGGAGACCTTACAATGAGCAGTTCTTC
TRBV30	12	TRBJ2-7	NA	NA	CAWGDRTYEQYF	TGTGCCTGGGGGGACCGTACCTACGAGCAGTACTTC
TRBV10-3	14	TRBJ2-1	TRBD2	few	CAIAGRAGNNEQFF	TGTGCCATCGCGGGGAGAGCGGGGAACAATGAGCAGTTCTTC
TRBV9	14	TRBJ1-6	NA	many	CASSVAGTSTPLHF	TGTGCCAGCAGCGTAGCTGGGACCTCCACACCCCTCCACTTT
TRBV28	14	TRBJ2-7	TRBD2	few	CASSSPPPGGQPYF	TGTGCCAGCAGTTCCCCCCCCCCGGGAGGGCAGCCTTACTTC
TRBV18	13	TRBJ1-5	NA	NA	CASSPLRNQPQHF	TGTGCCAGCTCACCTTTACGCAATCAGCCCCAGCATTTT
TRBV18	14	TRBJ2-3	TRBD1	NA	CASSKGQGTDTQYF	TGTGCCAGCTCTAAAGGACAGGGAACAGATACGCAGTATTTT
TRBV20-1	16	TRBJ2-3	NA	few	CSATNPTGAGTDTQYF	TGCAGTGCTACGAACCCTACAGGGGCGGGAACAGATACGCAGTATTTT
TRBV29-1	12	TRBJ2-7	TRBD1	few	CSVQGARYEQYF	TGCAGCGTCCAGGGGGCCCGCTACGAGCAGTACTTC
TRBV6-1	12	TRBJ2-3	NA	few	CASRELGPTQYF	TGTGCCAGCAGGGAACTAGGCCCTACGCAGTATTTT
TRBV7-2	16	TRBJ2-3	TRBD2	NA	CASSPRLAGNTDTQYF	TGTGCCAGCAGCCCGAGACTAGCGGGTAACACAGATACGCAGTATTTT
TRBV20-1	13	TRBJ2-1	TRBD2	few	CSAPGLGNNEQFF	TGCAGTGCCCCGGGACTAGGCAACAATGAGCAGTTCTTC
TRBV4-2	15	TRBJ2-7	NA	NA	CASSQDERGTYEQYF	TGTGCCAGCAGCCAAGATGAGAGGGGAACCTACGAGCAGTACTTC
TRBV29-1	13	TRBJ2-7	TRBD1	NA	CSVEGTGGREQYF	TGCAGCGTTGAAGGGACAGGGGGCCGCGAGCAGTACTTC
TRBV12-3/TRBV12-4	12	TRBJ1-5	NA	NA	CASSLRVQPQHF	TGTGCCAGCAGTTTGCGGGTACAGCCCCAGCATTTT
TRBV20-1	16	TRBJ2-7	TRBD2	many	CSARDLTAGGDYEQYF	TGCAGTGCTAGAGATCTCACAGCGGGAGGGGACTACGAGCAGTACTTC
TRBV4-3	16	TRBJ1-6	NA	NA	CASSPSAVSYNSPLHF	TGCGCCAGCAGCCCTTCAGCGGTCTCCTATAATTCACCCCTCCACTTT